This paragraph reports one TCR beta chain. Its antigen is currently not known. Base qualities were left out, and no much larger clone turns up one base away. This entry comes from a study of CD8 T cells in Susac syndrome (dated by TCRdb to between 2019 and 2020). Study-level background: Repertoire sequencing was used to test whether CD8+ T cell activation and differentiation in Susac syndrome was antigen driven.

RNA was extracted with the RNeasy kit and about 0.5 to 1 ug was reverse transcribed using random hexamers. TCR beta CDR3 regions were amplified with the immunoSEQ multiplex PCR assay covering 54 Vbeta and 13 Jbeta segments. PCR amplification bias was corrected by using a synthetic template baseline for primer optimization and computational correction. In the source study's methods: Reads were assigned to V, D and J genes according to IMGT and analyzed in immunoSEQ Analyzer, with only productive sequences retained. To calculate clonality, Shannon entropy was normalized by log2 of the number of productive unique sequences and then subtracted from one. For each patient and control, public and private clones were evaluated among the 100 most prevalent clones. Clones were defined as Susac-specific when absent from the healthy and MS cohorts, from about 970 published viral clones and from other ImmuneACCESS disease sequences. TCRdb cleaned the public reads at Q25 with fastp, built clones with MiXCR and kept in-frame beta chains. For every CDR3 protein sequence, its rows merge into one entry that carries the most common genes and DNA. The authors' filters were not applied to this entry. The sample contains hundreds of thousands of distinct CDR3 sequences, 95% of them found a single time. The ten largest clones represent approximately 0.081% of the sample.

Ends trimmed: V by 1 base, J by 10 bases; bases unmatched to a gene: 8. The CDR3 holds 15 amino acids from the cysteine to the phenylalanine. This entry keeps only the CDR3 DNA: 45 bases, framed from base 1. CDR1 and CDR2 are read off the germline V gene (reference sequence) as MNHEY and SMNVEV. Peripheral blood CD8+ and CD4+ T cells from healthy donors, Susac syndrome patients and multiple sclerosis patients were profiled using high-throughput TCR beta sequencing. The multiple sclerosis controls were treatment-naive patients who had stable or active relapsing-remitting disease and met the revised McDonald criteria. CD8+ TEMRA cells were enriched by FACS, while bulk CD8+ and CD4+ T cells were purified by magnetic negative isolation. Blood was drawn into EDTA tubes, processed within 24 hours, and PBMCs were isolated by density gradient centrifugation. PBMCs intended for TCR sequencing were cryopreserved in liquid nitrogen and thawed later in a water bath at 37 degrees C. The sorted or isolated CD4+, CD8+ and CD8+ TEMRA cells reached a purity of at least 90%.

General conclusions and limits of the study: The number of individuals in the TCR sequencing and HLA analysis was acknowledged as relatively small.

This receptor was obtained from a human donor with multiple sclerosis. The sequence links TRBV27 to TRBJ1-4, with 8 middle bases fitting TRBD1. The specimen sequenced was CD4+ T cells from PBMCs. CDR3 loop: CASSLFLGRGRKLFF. The DNA reads TGTGCCAGCAGTTTATTCCTAGGCAGGGGGCGAAAACTGTTTTTT.